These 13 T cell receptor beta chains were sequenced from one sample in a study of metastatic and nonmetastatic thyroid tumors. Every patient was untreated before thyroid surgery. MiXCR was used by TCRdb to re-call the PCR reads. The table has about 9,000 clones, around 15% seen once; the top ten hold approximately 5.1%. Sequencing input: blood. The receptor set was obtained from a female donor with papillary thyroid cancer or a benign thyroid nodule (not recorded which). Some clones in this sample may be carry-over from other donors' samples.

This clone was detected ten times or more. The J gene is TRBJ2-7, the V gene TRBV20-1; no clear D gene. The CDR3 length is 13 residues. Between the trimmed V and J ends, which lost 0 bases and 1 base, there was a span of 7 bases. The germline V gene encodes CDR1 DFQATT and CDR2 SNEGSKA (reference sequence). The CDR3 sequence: CSARDSRSYEQYF. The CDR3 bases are TGCAGTGCTAGAGATAGTCGGTCCTACGAGCAGTACTTC.

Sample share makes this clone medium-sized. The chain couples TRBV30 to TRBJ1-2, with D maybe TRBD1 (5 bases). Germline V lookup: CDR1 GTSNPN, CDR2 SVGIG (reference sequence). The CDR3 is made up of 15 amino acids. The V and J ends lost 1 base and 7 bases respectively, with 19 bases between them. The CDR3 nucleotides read TGTGCCTGGAGTGAGGGGCGGGGCCCACGGCGTGGCTACACCTTC. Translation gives CAWSEGRGPRRGYTF.

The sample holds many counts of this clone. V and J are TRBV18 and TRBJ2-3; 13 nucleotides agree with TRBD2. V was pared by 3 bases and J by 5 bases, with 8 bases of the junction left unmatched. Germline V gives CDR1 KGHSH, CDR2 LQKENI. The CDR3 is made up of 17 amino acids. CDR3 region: CASSPTLRTSGRDTQYF. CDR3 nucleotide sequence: TGTGCCAGCTCACCGACCCTTCGGACTAGCGGGAGAGATACGCAGTATTTT.

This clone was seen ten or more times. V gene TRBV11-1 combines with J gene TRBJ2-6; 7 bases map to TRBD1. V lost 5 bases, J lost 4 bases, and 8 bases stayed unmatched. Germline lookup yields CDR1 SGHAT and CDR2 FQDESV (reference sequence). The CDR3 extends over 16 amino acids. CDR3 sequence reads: CASSPTGVSGANVLTF. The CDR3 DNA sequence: TGTGCCAGCAGCCCTACAGGGGTTTCAGGGGCCAACGTCCTGACTTTC.

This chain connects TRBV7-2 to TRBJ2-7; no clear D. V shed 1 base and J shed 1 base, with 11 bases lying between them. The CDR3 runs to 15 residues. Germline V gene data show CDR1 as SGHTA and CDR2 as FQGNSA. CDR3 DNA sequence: TGTGCCAGCAGCTTAGGAGTCTTGGATTCCTACGAGCAGTACTTC. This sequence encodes CASSLGVLDSYEQYF.

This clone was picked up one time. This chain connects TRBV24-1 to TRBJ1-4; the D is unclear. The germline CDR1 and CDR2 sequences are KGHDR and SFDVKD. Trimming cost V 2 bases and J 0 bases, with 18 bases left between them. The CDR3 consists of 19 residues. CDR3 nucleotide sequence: TGTGCCACCAGTGATTCGGCAGGTTCCGGTTATGCAACTAATGAAAAACTGTTTTTT. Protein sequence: CATSDSAGSGYATNEKLFF.

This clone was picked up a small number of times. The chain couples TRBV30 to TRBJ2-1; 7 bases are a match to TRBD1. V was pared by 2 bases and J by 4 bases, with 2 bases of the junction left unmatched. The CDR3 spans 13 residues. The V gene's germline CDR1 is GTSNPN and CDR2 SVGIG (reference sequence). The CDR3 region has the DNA TGTGCCTGGAGTCAGGACAGGTACAATGAGCAGTTCTTC. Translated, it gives CAWSQDRYNEQFF.

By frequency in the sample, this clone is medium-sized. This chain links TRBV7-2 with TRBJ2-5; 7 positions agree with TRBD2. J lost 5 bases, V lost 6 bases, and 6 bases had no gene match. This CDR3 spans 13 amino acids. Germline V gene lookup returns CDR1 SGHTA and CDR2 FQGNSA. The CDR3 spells CASRPGAGETQYF. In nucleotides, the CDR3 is TGTGCCAGCAGGCCAGGAGCGGGGGAGACCCAGTACTTC.

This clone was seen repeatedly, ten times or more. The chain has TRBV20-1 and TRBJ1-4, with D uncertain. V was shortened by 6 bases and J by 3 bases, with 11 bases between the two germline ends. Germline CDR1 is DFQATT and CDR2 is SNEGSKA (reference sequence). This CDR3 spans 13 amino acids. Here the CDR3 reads CSALLEPNEKLFF. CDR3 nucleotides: TGCAGTGCCCTCCTCGAACCTAATGAAAAACTGTTTTTT.

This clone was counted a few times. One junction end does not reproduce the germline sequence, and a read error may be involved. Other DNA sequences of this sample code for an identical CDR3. The CDR3, as DNA: TGCAGCTTCGGACTGGGGGACACTGAGGCTTTCTTT. This translates into CSFGLGDTEAFF. The chain employs TRBV29-1 and TRBJ1-1, with D maybe TRBD1 (6 bases). Looked up from germline, CDR1 is SQVTM and CDR2 is ANQGSEA. CDR3 length: 12 residues.

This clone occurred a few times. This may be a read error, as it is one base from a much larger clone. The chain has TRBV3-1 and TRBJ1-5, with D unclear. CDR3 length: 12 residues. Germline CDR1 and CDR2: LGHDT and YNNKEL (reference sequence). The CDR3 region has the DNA TGTGCCGGCAGCTACATGGGTCAGCCCCAGCATTTT. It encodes CAGSYMGQPQHF.

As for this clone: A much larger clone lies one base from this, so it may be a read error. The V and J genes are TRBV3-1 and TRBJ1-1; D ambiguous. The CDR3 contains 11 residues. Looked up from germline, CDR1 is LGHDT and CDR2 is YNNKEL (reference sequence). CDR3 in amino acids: CSSSQDGEAFF. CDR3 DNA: TGTTCCAGCAGCCAAGATGGTGAGGCTTTCTTT.

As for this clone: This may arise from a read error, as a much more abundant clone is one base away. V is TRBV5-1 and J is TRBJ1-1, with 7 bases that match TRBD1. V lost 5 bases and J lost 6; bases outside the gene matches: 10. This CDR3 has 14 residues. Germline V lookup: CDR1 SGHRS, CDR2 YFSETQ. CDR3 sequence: CASSTTYRGAEAFF. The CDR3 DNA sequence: TGCGCCAGCAGTACTACGTACAGGGGTGCTGAAGCTTTCTTT.